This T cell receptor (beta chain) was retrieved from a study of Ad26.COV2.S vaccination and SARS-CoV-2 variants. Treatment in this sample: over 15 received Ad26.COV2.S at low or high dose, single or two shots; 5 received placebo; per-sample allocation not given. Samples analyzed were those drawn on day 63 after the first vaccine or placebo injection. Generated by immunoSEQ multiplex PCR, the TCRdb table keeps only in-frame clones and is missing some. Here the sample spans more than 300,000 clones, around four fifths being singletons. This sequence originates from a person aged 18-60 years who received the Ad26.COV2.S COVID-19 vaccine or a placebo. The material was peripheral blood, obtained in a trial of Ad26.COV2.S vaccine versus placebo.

The CDR3 DNA sequence: TGTGCTAGTGGTTTGAGGCAGGGGCCTTACGGGGAGCTGTTTTTT. Translated: CASGLRQGPYGELFF. The rearrangement uses TRBV12-5 and TRBJ2-2; perhaps TRBD1 as D (6 bases). V was trimmed by 2 bases and J by 7 bases, leaving 14 bases between them. Germline-derived CDR1 and CDR2 are LGHNT and FRNRAP. The CDR3 runs 15 residues.